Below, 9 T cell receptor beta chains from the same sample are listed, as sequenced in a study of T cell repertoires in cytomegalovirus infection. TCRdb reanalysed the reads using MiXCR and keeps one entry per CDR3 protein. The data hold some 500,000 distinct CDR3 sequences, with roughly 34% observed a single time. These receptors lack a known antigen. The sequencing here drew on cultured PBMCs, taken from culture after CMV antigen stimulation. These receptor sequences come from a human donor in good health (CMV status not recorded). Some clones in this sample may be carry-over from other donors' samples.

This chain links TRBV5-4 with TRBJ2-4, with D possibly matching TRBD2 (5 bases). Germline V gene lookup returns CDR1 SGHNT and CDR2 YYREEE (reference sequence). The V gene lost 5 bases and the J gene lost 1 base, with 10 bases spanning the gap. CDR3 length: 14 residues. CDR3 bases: TGTGCCAGCAGGGATTGGAGGGCCAAAAACATTCAGTACTTC. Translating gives CASRDWRAKNIQYF.

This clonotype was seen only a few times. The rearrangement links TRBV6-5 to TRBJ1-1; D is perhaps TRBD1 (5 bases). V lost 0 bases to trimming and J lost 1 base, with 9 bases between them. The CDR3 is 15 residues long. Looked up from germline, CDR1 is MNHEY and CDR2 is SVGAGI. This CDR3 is CASSYSGRGNTEAFF. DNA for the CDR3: TGTGCCAGCAGTTACTCGGGGCGGGGGAACACTGAAGCTTTCTTT.

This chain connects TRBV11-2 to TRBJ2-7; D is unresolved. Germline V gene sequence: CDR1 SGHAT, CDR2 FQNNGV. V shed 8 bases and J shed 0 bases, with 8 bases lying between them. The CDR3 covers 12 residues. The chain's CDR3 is CASGPISYEQYF. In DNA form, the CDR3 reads TGTGCCAGCGGGCCGATCTCCTACGAGCAGTACTTC.

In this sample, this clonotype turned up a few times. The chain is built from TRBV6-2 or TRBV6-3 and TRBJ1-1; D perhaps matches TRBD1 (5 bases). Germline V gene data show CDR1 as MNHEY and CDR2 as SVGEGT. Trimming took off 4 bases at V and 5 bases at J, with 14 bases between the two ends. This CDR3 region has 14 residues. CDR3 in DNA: TGTGCCAGCAGTTGGGACGAATTTAGGACTGAAGCTTTCTTT. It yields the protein CASSWDEFRTEAFF.

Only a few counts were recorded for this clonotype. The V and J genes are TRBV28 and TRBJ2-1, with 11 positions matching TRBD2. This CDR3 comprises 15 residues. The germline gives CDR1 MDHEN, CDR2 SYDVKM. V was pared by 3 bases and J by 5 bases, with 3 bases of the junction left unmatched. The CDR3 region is CASSFSSGRDNEQFF. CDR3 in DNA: TGTGCCAGCAGTTTTAGTAGCGGGAGGGACAATGAGCAGTTCTTC.

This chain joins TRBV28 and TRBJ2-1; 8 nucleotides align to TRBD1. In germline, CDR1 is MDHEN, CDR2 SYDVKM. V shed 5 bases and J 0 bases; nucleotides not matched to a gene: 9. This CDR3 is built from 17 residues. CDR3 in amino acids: CASSPRQGLSSYNEQFF. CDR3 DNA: TGTGCCAGCAGTCCGAGACAGGGGTTAAGCTCCTACAATGAGCAGTTCTTC.

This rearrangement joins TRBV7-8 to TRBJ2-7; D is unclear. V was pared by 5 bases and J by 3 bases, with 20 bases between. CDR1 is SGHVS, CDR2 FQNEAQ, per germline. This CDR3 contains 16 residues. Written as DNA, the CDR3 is TGTGCCAGCAGCCCCAATTCTCAAAGTAGCTTCTACGAGCAGTACTTC. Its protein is CASSPNSQSSFYEQYF.

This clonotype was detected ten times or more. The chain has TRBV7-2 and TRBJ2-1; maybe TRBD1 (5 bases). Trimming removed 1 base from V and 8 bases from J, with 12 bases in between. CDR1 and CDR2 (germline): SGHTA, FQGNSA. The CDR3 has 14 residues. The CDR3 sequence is CASSLVTGWDEQFF. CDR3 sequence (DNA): TGTGCCAGCAGCTTAGTAACAGGTTGGGATGAGCAGTTCTTC. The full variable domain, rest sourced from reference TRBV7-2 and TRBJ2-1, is GAGVSQSPSNKVTEKGKDVELRCDPISGHTALYWYRQSLGQGLEFLIYFQGNSAPDKSGLPSDRFSAERTGGSVSTLTIQRTQQEDSAVYLCASSLVTGWDEQFFGPGTRLTVL.

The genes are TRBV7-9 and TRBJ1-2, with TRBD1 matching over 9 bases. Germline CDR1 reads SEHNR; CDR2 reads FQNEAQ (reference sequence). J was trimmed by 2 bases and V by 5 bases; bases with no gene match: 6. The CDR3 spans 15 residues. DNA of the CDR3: TGTGCCAGCAGCCCGGGGGACAGGGCCAACTATGGCTACACCTTC. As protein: CASSPGDRANYGYTF.